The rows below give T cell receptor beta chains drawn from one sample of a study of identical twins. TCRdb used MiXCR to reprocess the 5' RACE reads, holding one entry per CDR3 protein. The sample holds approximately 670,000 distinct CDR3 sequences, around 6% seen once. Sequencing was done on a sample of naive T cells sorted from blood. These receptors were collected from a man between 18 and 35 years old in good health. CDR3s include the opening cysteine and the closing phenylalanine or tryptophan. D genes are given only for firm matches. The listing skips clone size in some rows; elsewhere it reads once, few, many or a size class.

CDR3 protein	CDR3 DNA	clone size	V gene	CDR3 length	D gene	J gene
CSVEGGQGARNEQFF	TGCAGCGTTGAAGGCGGACAGGGGGCGAGGAATGAGCAGTTCTTC	many	TRBV29-1	15	TRBD1	TRBJ2-1
CASSQLLGEQYF	TGTGCCAGCAGCCAACTCCTGGGGGAGCAGTACTTC	.	TRBV5-5	12	.	TRBJ2-7
CASSLLTGGANGELFF	TGTGCCAGCAGTTTATTGACAGGGGGCGCGAACGGGGAGCTGTTTTTT	many	TRBV12-3/TRBV12-4	16	TRBD1	TRBJ2-2
CASSIGTGLGSTDTQYF	TGTGCCAGCAGCATCGGGACAGGGTTGGGTAGTACAGATACGCAGTATTTT	few	TRBV11-2	17	TRBD1	TRBJ2-3
CASSQDRTSGANVLTF	TGCGCCAGCAGCCAAGATCGTACGTCTGGGGCCAACGTCCTGACTTTC	few	TRBV4-3	16	.	TRBJ2-6
CASSSPLHF	TGTGCCAGCAGTTCGCCCCTCCACTTT	many	TRBV28	9	.	TRBJ1-6
CASSLDWANVLTF	TGTGCCAGCAGCTTGGATTGGGCCAACGTCCTGACTTTC	.	TRBV5-5	13	.	TRBJ2-6
CASSLGTGPQETQYF	TGCGCCAGCAGCTTGGGGACGGGACCGCAGGAGACCCAGTACTTC	many	TRBV5-1	15	.	TRBJ2-5
CAWNAGQAGEKLFF	TGTGCCTGGAACGCGGGACAGGCGGGCGAAAAACTGTTTTTT	few	TRBV30	14	TRBD1	TRBJ1-4
CSVRDYNEQFF	TGCAGCGTCCGAGATTACAATGAGCAGTTCTTC	many	TRBV29-1	11	.	TRBJ2-1
CASTDRPGTGSTDTQYF	TGCGCCAGCACCGACCGCCCCGGGACGGGGAGCACAGATACGCAGTATTTT	few	TRBV5-1	17	.	TRBJ2-3
CASSYSGVQYF	TGTGCCAGCAGTTACTCAGGCGTTCAGTACTTC	many	TRBV6-2/TRBV6-3	11	.	TRBJ2-4
CASSQPGARSGANVLTF	TGTGCCAGCAGCCAACCGGGCGCCCGTTCTGGGGCCAACGTCCTGACTTTC	few	TRBV3-1	17	.	TRBJ2-6
CASSIRTGDSYNEQFF	TGTGCCAGCAGTATACGGACAGGAGACTCCTACAATGAGCAGTTCTTC	few	TRBV6-5	16	TRBD1	TRBJ2-1
CSYGGAYEQYF	TGCAGCTACGGGGGAGCCTACGAGCAGTACTTC	many	TRBV29-1	11	.	TRBJ2-7
CASTRTDNEQFF	TGTGCCAGCACAAGGACAGACAATGAGCAGTTCTTC	many	TRBV18	12	.	TRBJ2-1
CASSLAGNTEAFF	TGTGCCAGCAGTTTGGCGGGGAACACTGAAGCTTTCTTT	many	TRBV5-1	13	.	TRBJ1-1